The 27 T cell receptor beta chains below all came from one sample that was sequenced in a study of cytomegalovirus exposure and HLA in healthy donors. PCR primers comprised 60 Vbeta and 13 Jbeta primers. Repertoires were generated with immunoSEQ multiplex PCR, while TCRdb's copy carries only in-frame clones and drops some. The sample records fewer than 250,000 clones, over 80% being singletons. Sequencing input: PBMCs. The receptors were gathered from a man aged 25-45 years in good health and CMV-seronegative.

This chain joins TRBV18 and TRBJ1-1, with TRBD1 matching 7 bases. This CDR3 is built from 14 residues. CDR1 and CDR2 (germline): KGHSH, LQKENI. V shed 4 bases and J 4 bases; nucleotides not matched to a gene: 6. The chain's CDR3 is CASSQGQAPTEAFF. In DNA, the CDR3 is TGTGCCAGCTCACAAGGACAGGCCCCCACTGAAGCTTTCTTT.

The rearrangement links TRBV11-1 to TRBJ1-4; 7 positions agree with TRBD1. V was pared by 3 bases and J by 3 bases, with 4 bases of the junction left unmatched. Germline lookup yields CDR1 SGHAT and CDR2 FQDESV (reference sequence). This CDR3 is 15 amino acids long. CDR3 residues: CASSFNRGSNEKLFF. In DNA, the CDR3 is TGTGCCAGCAGCTTCAACAGGGGCTCTAATGAAAAACTGTTTTTT.

The rearrangement joins TRBV5-6 to TRBJ2-5, with D uncertain. Germline values: CDR1 SGHDT, CDR2 YYEEEE. The CDR3 extends over 13 amino acids. The V end lost 2 bases, the J end lost 4 bases, and 9 bases lay between the germline ends. The chain's CDR3 is CASSFQATETQYF. CDR3 coding DNA: TGTGCCAGCAGCTTCCAAGCAACAGAGACCCAGTACTTC.

This clone has just one count. The rearrangement uses TRBV5-4 and TRBJ1-1; 12 nucleotides align to TRBD1. Trimming at V came to 1 base and at J to 2 bases, leaving 6 bases not matched to a gene. Germline CDR1 SGHNT, CDR2 YYREEE (reference sequence). The CDR3 runs to 17 residues. The CDR3 region is CASSLMGQGAGNTEAFF. CDR3 nucleotide sequence: TGTGCCAGCAGCTTGATGGGACAGGGGGCCGGAAACACTGAAGCTTTCTTT.

This clone was counted a single time. V gene TRBV4-1 combines with J gene TRBJ2-2; 8 nucleotides agree with TRBD2. V lost 0 bases and J lost 1; bases outside the gene matches: 13. The CDR3 covers 20 residues. From germline, CDR1 is MGHRA and CDR2 YSYEKL. CDR3 bases: TGCGCCAGCAGCCAAGATCGAGGGCGGGGGGAGTTGTGGAACACCGGGGAGCTGTTTTTT. The encoded protein is CASSQDRGRGELWNTGELFF.

As concerns this clone: This sample includes further DNA sequences coding for the same CDR3. The V gene is TRBV5-1, the J gene TRBJ2-7, with a possible D match to TRBD1 (5 bases). Germline lookup yields CDR1 SGHRS and CDR2 YFSETQ. V lost 0 bases and J lost 0, with 7 bases in between. This CDR3 spans 14 amino acids. CDR3 region: CASSLAGSSYEQYF. DNA for the CDR3: TGCGCCAGCAGCTTGGCAGGGTCCTCCTACGAGCAGTACTTC.

This clone was counted once. The V call is TRBV7-9, the J call TRBJ2-5; 10 bases align to TRBD1. V dropped 5 bases and J dropped 4; count of bases not matched to a gene: 10. Germline lookup yields CDR1 SEHNR and CDR2 FQNEAQ (reference sequence). The CDR3 is made up of 16 amino acids. CDR3 nucleotide sequence: TGTGCCAGCAGCACGACAGGGGGCATGGAGATAGAGACCCAGTACTTC. Amino acids: CASSTTGGMEIETQYF.

This clone was found once. V is TRBV9 and J is TRBJ2-5; the D gene is possibly TRBD2 (6 bases). The V end was cut by 0 bases, the J end by 6 bases, with 12 bases between. Looked up from germline, CDR1 is SGDLS and CDR2 is YYNGEE. CDR3 length: 14 residues. CDR3 region: CASSVELARQTQYF. CDR3 sequence (DNA): TGTGCCAGCAGCGTAGAGCTAGCGCGGCAGACCCAGTACTTC.

The CDR3 DNA reads TGTGCCAGCAGCCAAGATTTAGAACAGCCCCAGCATTTT. Translated, it gives CASSQDLEQPQHF. The chain couples TRBV4-2 to TRBJ1-5; D ambiguous. The germline CDR1 and CDR2 sequences are LGHNA and YNFKEQ. CDR3 length equals 13 residues. Trimming took off 0 bases at V and 7 bases at J, with 7 bases between the two ends.

This clone was seen once. J is TRBJ1-2 and V is TRBV28, with 9 bases that match TRBD1. V lost 6 bases and J lost 5; bases outside the gene matches: 4. The length of the CDR3 is 13 residues. CDR1 and CDR2 from the germline V gene are MDHEN and SYDVKM. The CDR3 DNA reads as TGTGCCAGCAGATCGGGACAGGGTTATGGCTACACCTTC. This codes for CASRSGQGYGYTF.

In its sample, this clone was seen a few times. The V call is TRBV5-1, the J call TRBJ2-3; TRBD2 agrees at 8 bases. Germline assignment: CDR1 SGHRS and CDR2 YFSETQ. With 4 bases clipped from V and 5 bases from J, the junction kept 12 bases outside the gene matches. CDR3 size: 16 residues. CDR3 loop: CASSRHLAGMGDTQYF. The DNA of the CDR3 is TGCGCCAGCAGCCGTCATTTAGCGGGAATGGGAGATACGCAGTATTTT.

The rearrangement links TRBV13 to TRBJ2-5; no reliable D call. The germline CDR1 and CDR2 sequences are PRHDT and FYEKMQ (reference sequence). This CDR3 comprises 14 residues. Trimming removed 6 bases from V and 7 bases from J, with 18 bases in between. CDR3 DNA: TGTGCCAGCAGTCGATCCGACCGTAGAGGGACCCAGTACTTC. Its translation is CASSRSDRRGTQYF. The variable domain in full, completed from reference TRBV13 and TRBJ2-5, reads AAGVIQSPRHLIKEKRETATLKCYPIPRHDTVYWYQQGPGQDPQFLISFYEKMQSDKGSIPDRFSAQQFSDYHSELNMSSLELGDSALYFCASSRSDRRGTQYFGPGTRLLVL.

The chain uses TRBV4-1 and TRBJ2-7, with D possibly TRBD2 on 5 matching bases. Trimming took off 3 bases at V and 6 bases at J, with 15 bases between the two ends. The CDR3 loop spans 14 amino acids. Per the germline V gene, CDR1 is MGHRA and CDR2 is YSYEKL. The DNA of the CDR3 is TGCGCCAGCAGCCAGCGGGTGGGGTTCGGCGAGCAGTACTTC. Amino acids: CASSQRVGFGEQYF.

CDR3 DNA sequence: TGTGCCAGTAGTCGGCCCGCTCAGGCTGGGGCCAACGTCCTGACTTTC. Amino acids: CASSRPAQAGANVLTF. The J gene is TRBJ2-6, the V gene TRBV19; D is uncertain. The CDR3 is 16 residues long. Germline V lookup: CDR1 LNHDA, CDR2 SQIVND (reference sequence). The V and J ends lost 5 bases and 2 bases respectively, with 13 bases between them.

The gene calls are TRBV27 and TRBJ2-1, with 13 bases fitting TRBD2. The germline V gene has CDR1 MNHEY and CDR2 SMNVEV (reference sequence). This CDR3 is built from 17 residues. The trim removed 5 bases at V and 3 bases at J, leaving 7 bases unmatched. The DNA of the CDR3 is TGTGCCAGCAGTCCGTGGACTAGCGGGGGAGTCTACAATGAGCAGTTCTTC. Residues: CASSPWTSGGVYNEQFF.

V usage is TRBV27 and J usage is TRBJ1-5; the D is unclear. Trimming pared 0 bases from V and 7 bases from J, leaving 7 bases between. The CDR3 spans 13 residues. The V gene's germline CDR1 is MNHEY and CDR2 SMNVEV (reference sequence). CDR3 amino acids: CASSLSSLQPQHF. CDR3 nucleotides: TGTGCCAGCAGTTTATCGAGTTTGCAGCCCCAGCATTTT.

The chain couples TRBV29-1 to TRBJ2-5; D perhaps matches TRBD1 (6 bases). Trimming shortened V by 7 bases and J by 5 bases, and 29 bases separated the two germline ends. The CDR3 runs to 17 residues. From germline, CDR1 is SQVTM and CDR2 ANQGSEA. The CDR3 is CSATYAGAVGSSETQYF. The DNA of the CDR3 is TGCAGCGCTACTTACGCAGGGGCGGTTGGCAGTAGCGAGACCCAGTACTTC.

The chain uses TRBV6-5 and TRBJ1-3; TRBD1 matches at 8 bases. There are 15 residues in the CDR3. Looked up from germline, CDR1 is MNHEY and CDR2 is SVGAGI. The trim removed 2 bases at V and 2 bases at J, leaving 2 bases unmatched. The CDR3 sequence is CASSYDRGPGNTIYF. DNA for the CDR3: TGTGCCAGCAGTTACGACAGGGGACCTGGAAACACCATATATTTT.

This chain connects TRBV28 to TRBJ1-5; D not certain. The CDR3 spans 13 residues. The V and J ends lost 1 base and 9 bases respectively, with 10 bases between them. Germline CDR1 is MDHEN and CDR2 is SYDVKM. CDR3 sequence (DNA): TGTGCCAGCAGTTTATCTTCGGTCGGGCCCCAGCATTTT. Translating it yields CASSLSSVGPQHF.

This chain connects TRBV28 to TRBJ2-7, with TRBD2 as a possible D gene (5 bases). Germline loops: CDR1 MDHEN, CDR2 SYDVKM. The CDR3 consists of 10 residues. Trimming shortened V by 8 bases and J by 7 bases, and 9 bases separated the two germline ends. The CDR3 protein is CASAGREQYF. CDR3 nucleotide sequence: TGTGCCAGCGCGGGCCGAGAGCAGTACTTC.

This chain uses TRBV28 with TRBJ1-1, with 8 bases matching TRBD1. V lost 8 bases and J lost 4; bases outside the gene matches: 12. The CDR3 covers 15 residues. Germline V gives CDR1 MDHEN, CDR2 SYDVKM. CDR3 in amino acids: CASRLRQGAGTEAFF. The DNA for the CDR3 is TGTGCCAGCCGCTTACGGCAGGGGGCAGGCACTGAAGCTTTCTTT.

The J gene is TRBJ2-1, the V gene TRBV25-1; 13 nucleotides align to TRBD2. Trimming took 6 bases from V and 0 from J; bases not matched to a gene: 8. Germline assignment: CDR1 MGHDK and CDR2 SYGVNS. This CDR3 has 18 amino acids. The CDR3 region is CASSPGLAGWSSYNEQFF. CDR3 bases: TGTGCCAGCAGCCCGGGACTAGCGGGGTGGAGCTCCTACAATGAGCAGTTCTTC.

This chain joins TRBV6-5 and TRBJ1-1; D not resolved. Germline-derived CDR1 and CDR2 are MNHEY and SVGAGI. CDR3 size: 14 residues. Trimming pared 4 bases from V and 4 bases from J, leaving 13 bases between. CDR3 nucleotides: TGTGCCAGCAGTTCCCCCCGGTTCGGCACTGAAGCTTTCTTT. Translating gives CASSSPRFGTEAFF.

The chain employs TRBV2 and TRBJ2-7, with TRBD1 matching over 9 bases. This CDR3 spans 14 amino acids. Trimming at V came to 8 bases and at J to 4 bases, leaving 9 bases not matched to a gene. Germline values: CDR1 SNHLY, CDR2 FYNNEI. CDR3 sequence reads: CASVIGTGIYEQYF. The CDR3 DNA follows: TGTGCCAGCGTGATCGGGACAGGGATATACGAGCAGTACTTC.

The J gene is TRBJ1-6, the V gene TRBV5-1; the D gene is possibly TRBD1 (5 bases). This CDR3 is 16 amino acids long. Germline lookup yields CDR1 SGHRS and CDR2 YFSETQ. The ends were cut back, 4 bases at V and 3 bases at J, with 14 bases in the middle. CDR3 bases: TGCGCCAGCAGCGTCCGCGGGGGTTACTATAATTCACCCCTCCACTTT. Translating it yields CASSVRGGYYNSPLHF.

The chain has TRBV7-4 and TRBJ2-1; D is perhaps TRBD2 (6 bases). CDR1 is SGHVT, CDR2 SQSDAQ, per germline. Trimming removed 2 bases at V and 5 bases at J, with 19 bases between. The CDR3 loop spans 17 amino acids. The CDR3 DNA reads TGTGCCAGCAGCTTAATCGAAGGACTAAACCTGGACAATGAGCAGTTCTTC. It specifies CASSLIEGLNLDNEQFF.

The CDR3 reads CASSQDSGGTAYEQYF. In DNA, the CDR3 is TGCGCCAGCAGCCAAGATAGCGGGGGTACCGCATACGAGCAGTACTTC. The chain links TRBV4-3 to TRBJ2-7; 9 nucleotides line up with TRBD2. CDR1 is LGHNA, CDR2 YSLEER, per germline. J lost 4 bases, V lost 0 bases, and 7 bases had no gene match. The CDR3 runs 16 residues.